This T cell receptor (beta chain) was sequenced in a study of T cells after posttransplantation cyclophosphamide. Whole-study results and caveats: Donor-recipient repertoire similarity was low at 1-2 months, rising over year one. TRB overlap between skin or GI tissue T cells and blood was limited.

Germline V CDR1 and CDR2: SGHRS, YFSETQ. This CDR3 spans 15 amino acids. The naive gate required viable CD3+CD4+ or CD3+CD8+ cells with CCR7+CD45RA+CD45RO-CD95-CD27+CD28+ phenotype. Only one count was recorded for this clone. What it recognizes is unknown. One end of the junction fails to match germline, which may point to a read error. Assay: immunoSEQ multiplex PCR; the TCRdb copy retains only in-frame clones and omits some. The data hold 23,000 or so clones, with about 98% observed a single time. Sequencing input: naive CD8+ T cells sorted from PBMCs. This receptor was obtained from a man aged 40-55 years in good health, CMV-negative, and a related stem cell transplant donor. V usage is TRBV5-1 and J usage is TRBJ2-1; D gene uncertain. CDR3: CASSRGSESYNGQFF. CDR3 in DNA: TGCGCCAGCAGCAGAGGATCGGAGTCCTACAATGGGCAGTTCTTC.